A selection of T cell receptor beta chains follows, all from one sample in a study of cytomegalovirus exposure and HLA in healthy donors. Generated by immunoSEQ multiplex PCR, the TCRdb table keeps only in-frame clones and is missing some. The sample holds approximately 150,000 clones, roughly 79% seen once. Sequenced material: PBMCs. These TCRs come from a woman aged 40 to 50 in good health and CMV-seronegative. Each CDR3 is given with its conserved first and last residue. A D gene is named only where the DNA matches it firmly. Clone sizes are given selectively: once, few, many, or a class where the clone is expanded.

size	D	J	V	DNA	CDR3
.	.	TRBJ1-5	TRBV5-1	TGCGCCAGCAGCTTGAGGCCAGGCCTCAATCAGCCCCAGCATTTT	CASSLRPGLNQPQHF
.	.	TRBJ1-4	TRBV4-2	TGTGCCAGCAGCCAAGATTATAGTGGTGGAGCCCGACTGTTTTTT	CASSQDYSGGARLFF
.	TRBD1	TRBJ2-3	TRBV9	TGTGCCAGCAGCCTACAACGACAGGGCGCGCAGTATTTT	CASSLQRQGAQYF
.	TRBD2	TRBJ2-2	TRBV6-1	TGTGCCAGCAGAGAACTAGCGGGAGGCCCGAACACCGGGGAGCTGTTTTTT	CASRELAGGPNTGELFF
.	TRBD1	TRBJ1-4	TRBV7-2	TGTGCCAGCAGCACCGGACAGGGAGGTTCTCTCGAAAAACTGTTTTTT	CASSTGQGGSLEKLFF
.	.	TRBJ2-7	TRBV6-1	TGTGCCAGCAGTGAGGAAGGGACACCTTTTTCCTACGAGCAGTACTTC	CASSEEGTPFSYEQYF
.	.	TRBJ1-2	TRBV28	TGTGCCAGCAGTGGGAATACAGGGAACTATGGCTACACCTTC	CASSGNTGNYGYTF
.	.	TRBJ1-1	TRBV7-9	TGTGCCAGCAGCTTCGGGGGGCAGGGAGGCACTGAAGCTTTCTTT	CASSFGGQGGTEAFF
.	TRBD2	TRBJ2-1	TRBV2	TGTGCCAGCAGTGTAGCGGGAGGGCGGGGCCCTAATGAGCAGTTCTTC	CASSVAGGRGPNEQFF
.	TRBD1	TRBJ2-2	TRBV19	TGTGCCAGTAGCCAGGACACCGGGACAGGGAGGACCGGGGAGCTGTTTTTT	CASSQDTGTGRTGELFF
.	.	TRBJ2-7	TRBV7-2	TGTGCCAGCAGCTCAAGACAGCCCTACGAGCAGTACTTC	CASSSRQPYEQYF
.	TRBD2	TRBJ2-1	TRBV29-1	TGCAGCGCGTTCTTCGGGACTAGTTCTAATGAGCAGTTCTTC	CSAFFGTSSNEQFF
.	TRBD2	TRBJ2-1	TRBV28	TGTGCCAGCCGTAGCGGGAGTAGCTCCTACAATGAGCAGTTCTTC	CASRSGSSSYNEQFF
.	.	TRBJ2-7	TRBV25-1	TGTGCCAGGGCCTCCCCAATGAGCGGCTCCTACGAGCAGTACTTC	CARASPMSGSYEQYF
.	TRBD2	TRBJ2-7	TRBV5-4	TGTGCCAGCAGCGTAAGGGTCAGGACTAGCGGTCCCTCCTACGAGCAGTACTTC	CASSVRVRTSGPSYEQYF
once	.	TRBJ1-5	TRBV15	TGTGCCACCAGTACCACTCAGGGGATAAATCAGCCCCAGCATTTT	CATSTTQGINQPQHF
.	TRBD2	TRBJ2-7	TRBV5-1	TGCGCCAGCAGCTCATTGGGACTAGCGGGAGGGCCAAGCCCCTACGAGCAGTACTTC	CASSSLGLAGGPSPYEQYF
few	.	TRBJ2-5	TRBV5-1	TGCGCCAGCAGCTTGGGGTTAGGTCTCGACAGGCAGACCCAGTACTTC	CASSLGLGLDRQTQYF
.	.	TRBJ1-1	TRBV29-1	TGCAGCGTTCTCAGTTTGGGGGCGGCAGATTTCTTT	CSVLSLGAADFF
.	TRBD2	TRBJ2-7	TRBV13	TGTGCCAGCAGCGCGCGGACTAGCGGAAGCTCCTACGAGCAGTACTTC	CASSARTSGSSYEQYF
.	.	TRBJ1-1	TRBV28	TGTGCCAGCAGTTTTATGTCCGCATCGGGGGGTATGAACACTGAAGCTTTCTTT	CASSFMSASGGMNTEAFF
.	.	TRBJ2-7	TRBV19	TGTGCCAGTAGTCCTTACGAGCAGTACTTC	CASSPYEQYF
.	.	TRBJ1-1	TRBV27	TGTGCCACCCGGCGGAGGGACTGGAACACTGAAGCTTTCTTT	CATRRRDWNTEAFF
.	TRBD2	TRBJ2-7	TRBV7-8	TGTGCCAGCAGTCTACTACAGGGACTAGCGGGGTCGTTGCCCTACGAGCAGTACTTC	CASSLLQGLAGSLPYEQYF
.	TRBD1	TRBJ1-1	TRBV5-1	TGCGCCAGCAGCTCACCCGGACAGGGCAAAACTGAAGCTTTCTTT	CASSSPGQGKTEAFF
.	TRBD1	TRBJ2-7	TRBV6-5	TGTGCCAGCAGGGGGACAGGGGCCCCCTACGAGCAGTACTTC	CASRGTGAPYEQYF
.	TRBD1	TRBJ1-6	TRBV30	TGTGCCTGGAACCCGACAGGGGCGAGCTCCTATAATTCACCCCTCCACTTT	CAWNPTGASSYNSPLHF
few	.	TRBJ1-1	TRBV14	TGTGCCAGCAGCCTTATGAACACTGAAGCTTTCTTT	CASSLMNTEAFF
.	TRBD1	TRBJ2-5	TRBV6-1	TGTGCCAGCAGCCCGGGACAGGACCTCGTGACCCAGTACTTC	CASSPGQDLVTQYF
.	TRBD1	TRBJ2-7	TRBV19	TGTGCCAGCAGGCCTCCAGGGGGCTACGAGCAGTACTTC	CASRPPGGYEQYF
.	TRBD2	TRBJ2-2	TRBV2	TGTGCCAGCGATTCCCCCTTGGGACTAGCGGGGACCGGGGAGCTGTTTTTT	CASDSPLGLAGTGELFF
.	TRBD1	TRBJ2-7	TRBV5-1	TGCGCCAGCAGCCCGGGACAGGGGGAGAGCGAGCAGTACTTC	CASSPGQGESEQYF
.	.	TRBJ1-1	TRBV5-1	TGCGCCAGCAGCTTACAGGGAGTAGGTACTGAAGCTTTCTTT	CASSLQGVGTEAFF
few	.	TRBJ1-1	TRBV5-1	TGCGCCAGCAGCTTGCAGGGGATGAACACTGAAGCTTTCTTT	CASSLQGMNTEAFF
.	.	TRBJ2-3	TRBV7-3	TGTGCCAGCAGCCCCCAACCGGGTCCAAGCACAGATACGCAGTATTTT	CASSPQPGPSTDTQYF
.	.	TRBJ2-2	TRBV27	TGTGCCAGCAGTTTAGGGTGGGAGGCGACCGGGGAGCTGTTTTTT	CASSLGWEATGELFF
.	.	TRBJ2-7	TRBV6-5	TGTGCCAGCAGCCGCGGACAGTCACCCTACGAGCAGTACTTC	CASSRGQSPYEQYF
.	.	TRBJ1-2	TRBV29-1	TGCAGCGTTGAAAGGCCCCCATCGGGTTACTATGGCTACACCTTC	CSVERPPSGYYGYTF
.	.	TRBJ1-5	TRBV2	TGTGCCAGCAGTGAAGCGGTGGGAGGGGGGCAGCCCCAGCATTTT	CASSEAVGGGQPQHF
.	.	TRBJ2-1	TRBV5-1	TGCGCCAGCAGCACGGCTAGCCTCTACAATGAGCAGTTCTTC	CASSTASLYNEQFF
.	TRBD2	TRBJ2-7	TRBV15	TGTGCCACCAGCAGAGAAACTGAGACTAGCGGGATTGGCTACGAGCAGTACTTC	CATSRETETSGIGYEQYF
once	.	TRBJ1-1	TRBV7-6	TGTGCCAGCAGCCCCCAACCCAGGAACACTGAAGCTTTCTTT	CASSPQPRNTEAFF
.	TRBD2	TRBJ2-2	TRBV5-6	TGTGCCAGCAGCTTGGTAAGACTAGCGCGAGCCGGGGAGCTGTTTTTT	CASSLVRLARAGELFF
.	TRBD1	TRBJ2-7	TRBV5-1	TGCGCCAGCACCCCTAGTGCAGGGGGTCGATACGAGCAGTACTTC	CASTPSAGGRYEQYF
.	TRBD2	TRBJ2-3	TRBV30	TGTGCCTGGAAAACCGGGACTAGCGGCACAGATACGCAGTATTTT	CAWKTGTSGTDTQYF
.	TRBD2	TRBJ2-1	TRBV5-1	TGCGCCAGCAGCTACGGACTAGCGGGAATCAGGGAGCAGTTCTTC	CASSYGLAGIREQFF
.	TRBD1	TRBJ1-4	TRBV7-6	TGTGCCAGCAGCTTAGTCCAGGGACAGGGCAATGAAAAACTGTTTTTT	CASSLVQGQGNEKLFF
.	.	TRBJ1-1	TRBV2	TGTGCCAGCAGTGAGTGGGGGCGGGCTGAAGCTTTCTTT	CASSEWGRAEAFF
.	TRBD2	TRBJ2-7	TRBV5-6	TGTGCCAGCAGCACCCCGGGACTAGCGCCCTTTGTGAGCTCCTACGAGCAGTACTTC	CASSTPGLAPFVSSYEQYF
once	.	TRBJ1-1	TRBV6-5	TGTGCCAGCAGTTACTCGATAGGGGGAAACACTGAAGCTTTCTTT	CASSYSIGGNTEAFF
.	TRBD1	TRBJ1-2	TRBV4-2	TGTGCCAGCAGCCAAGTTGGGGACAGGGGCGACTATGGCTACACCTTC	CASSQVGDRGDYGYTF
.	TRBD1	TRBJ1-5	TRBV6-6	TGTGCCAGCAGTACAGGGGGCGCTCAGCAGCCCCAGCATTTT	CASSTGGAQQPQHF
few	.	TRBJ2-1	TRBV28	TGTGCCAGCAGTCCTTTAGGGGATGAGCAGTTCTTC	CASSPLGDEQFF
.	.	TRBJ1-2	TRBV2	TGTGCCAGCAGTCCTGTCTCTATTGACTACACCTTC	CASSPVSIDYTF
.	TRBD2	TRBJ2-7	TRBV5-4	TGTGCCAGCAGCCGACAAGCGGGAGTCGGCACGTCCTACGAGCAGTACTTC	CASSRQAGVGTSYEQYF